This TCR beta chain stems from a study of glioma-infiltrating T cells after dendritic cell vaccination. Study at large: Samples are from glioblastoma patients in Phase I and II dendritic cell vaccine trials. The vaccine used monocyte-derived dendritic cells pulsed overnight with autologous tumor lysate.

Germline CDR1 reads MNHEY; CDR2 reads SMNVEV (reference sequence). Trimming shortened V by 1 base and J by 12 bases, and 12 bases separated the two germline ends. CDR3 length: 12 amino acids. TCRdb keeps only in-frame clones here, not all; method: immunoSEQ multiplex PCR. The sample has about 76,000 clones, around nine tenths seen once. Time point reported: after dendritic cell vaccination, including at tumor progression/relapse. This clone was counted a single time. The chain uses TRBV27 and TRBJ1-1; D not certain. The sequence came from a human donor with glioblastoma. The material was blood, obtained after dendritic cell vaccination. The chain's CDR3 is CASSLLRGDPFF. The CDR3 nucleotides are TGTGCCAGCAGTTTATTGCGGGGTGATCCTTTCTTT.